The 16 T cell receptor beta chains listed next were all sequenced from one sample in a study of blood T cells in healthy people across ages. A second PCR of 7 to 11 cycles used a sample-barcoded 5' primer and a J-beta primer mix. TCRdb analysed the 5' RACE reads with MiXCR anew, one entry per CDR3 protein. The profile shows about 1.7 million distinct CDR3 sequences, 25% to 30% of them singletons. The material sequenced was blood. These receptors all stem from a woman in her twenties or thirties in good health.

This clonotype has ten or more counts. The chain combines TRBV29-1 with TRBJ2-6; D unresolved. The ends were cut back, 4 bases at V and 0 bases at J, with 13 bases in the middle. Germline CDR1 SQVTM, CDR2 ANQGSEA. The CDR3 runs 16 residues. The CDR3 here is CSVVGSVRSGANVLTF. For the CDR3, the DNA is TGCAGCGTTGTAGGTTCCGTCCGCTCTGGGGCCAACGTCCTGACTTTC.

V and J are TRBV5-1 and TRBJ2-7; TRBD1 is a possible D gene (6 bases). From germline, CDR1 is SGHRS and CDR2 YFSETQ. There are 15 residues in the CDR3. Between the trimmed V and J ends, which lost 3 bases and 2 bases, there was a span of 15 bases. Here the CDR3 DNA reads TGCGCCAGCAGCTCCGCGCCGGGACAAGCCTACGAGCAGTACTTC. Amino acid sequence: CASSSAPGQAYEQYF. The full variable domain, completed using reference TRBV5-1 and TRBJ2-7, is KAGVTQTPRYLIKTRGQQVTLSCSPISGHRSVSWYQQTPGQGLQFLFEYFSETQRNKGNFPGRFSGRQFSNSRSEMNVSTLELGDSALYLCASSSAPGQAYEQYFGPGTRLTVT.

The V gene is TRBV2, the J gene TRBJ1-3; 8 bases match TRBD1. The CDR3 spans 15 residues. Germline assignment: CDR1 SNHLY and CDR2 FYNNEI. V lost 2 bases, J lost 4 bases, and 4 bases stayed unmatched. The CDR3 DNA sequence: TGTGCCAGCAGTGAACAGGGGGCGAAAGGAAACACCATATATTTT. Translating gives CASSEQGAKGNTIYF.

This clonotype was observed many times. The DNA for the CDR3 is TGTGCCAGCAGTTACCTGGGTAGGCCTAACTACGAGCAGTACTTC. Translating it yields CASSYLGRPNYEQYF. The genes are TRBV6-6 and TRBJ2-7; no firm D call. V was cut by 2 bases and J by 3 bases, with 14 bases left in between. This CDR3 is 15 amino acids long. Germline loops: CDR1 MNHNY, CDR2 SVGAGI (reference sequence).

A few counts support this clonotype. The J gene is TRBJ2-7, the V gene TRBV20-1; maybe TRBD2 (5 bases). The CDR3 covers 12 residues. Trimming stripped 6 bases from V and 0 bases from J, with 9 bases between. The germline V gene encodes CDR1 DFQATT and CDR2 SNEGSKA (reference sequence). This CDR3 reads CSAGLGSYEQYF. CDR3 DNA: TGCAGTGCCGGACTCGGCTCCTACGAGCAGTACTTC.

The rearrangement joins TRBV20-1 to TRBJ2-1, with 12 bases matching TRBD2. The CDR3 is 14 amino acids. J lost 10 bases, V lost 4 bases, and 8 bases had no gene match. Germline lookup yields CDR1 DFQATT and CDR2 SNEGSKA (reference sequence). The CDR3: CSAMTSGGAGEQFF. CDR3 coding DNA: TGCAGTGCTATGACTAGCGGGGGCGCGGGGGAGCAGTTCTTC.

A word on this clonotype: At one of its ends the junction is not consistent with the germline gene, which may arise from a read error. Written as DNA, the CDR3 is TGTGCCACCAGCGACCACACCGGGTACCAAGAGGCCCAGTACTTC. Protein: CATSDHTGYQEAQYF. This sequence joins TRBV15 and TRBJ2-5; D uncertain. This CDR3 contains 15 residues. CDR1 LNHNV and CDR2 YYDKDF come from the germline V gene (reference sequence).

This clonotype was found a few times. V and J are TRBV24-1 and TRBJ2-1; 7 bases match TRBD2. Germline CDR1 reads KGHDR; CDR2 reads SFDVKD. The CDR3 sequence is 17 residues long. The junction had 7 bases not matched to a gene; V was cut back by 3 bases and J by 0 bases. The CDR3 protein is CATSDPGTTYSYNEQFF. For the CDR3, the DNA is TGTGCCACCAGTGATCCCGGGACTACCTACTCCTACAATGAGCAGTTCTTC.

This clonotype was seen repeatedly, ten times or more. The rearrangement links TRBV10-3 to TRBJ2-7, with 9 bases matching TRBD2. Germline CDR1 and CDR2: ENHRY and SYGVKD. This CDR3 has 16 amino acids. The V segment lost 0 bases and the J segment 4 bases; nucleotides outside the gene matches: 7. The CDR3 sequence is CAISESGLAGRYEQYF. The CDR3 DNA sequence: TGTGCCATCAGTGAGTCGGGTCTAGCGGGGCGGTACGAGCAGTACTTC.

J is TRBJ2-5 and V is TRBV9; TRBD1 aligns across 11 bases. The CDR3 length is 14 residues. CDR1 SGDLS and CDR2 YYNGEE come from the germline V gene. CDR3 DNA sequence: TGTGCTAGTGCTGCGGGACAGGGGGGAGAGACCCAGTACTTC. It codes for CASAAGQGGETQYF.

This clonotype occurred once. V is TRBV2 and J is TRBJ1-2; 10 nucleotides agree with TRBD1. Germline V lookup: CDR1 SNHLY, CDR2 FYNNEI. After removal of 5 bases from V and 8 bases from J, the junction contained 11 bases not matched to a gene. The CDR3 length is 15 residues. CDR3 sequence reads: CASSPQTGGSQGYTF. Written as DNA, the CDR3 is TGTGCCAGCAGTCCACAGACAGGGGGCAGCCAAGGCTACACCTTC.

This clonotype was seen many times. CDR3 DNA sequence: TGTGCCAGCAGTTGGTCAAGTGCTTCGGGCAAAAACATTCAGTACTTC. Translation: CASSWSSASGKNIQYF. The chain is built from TRBV6-5 and TRBJ2-4, with D unresolved. The CDR3 length is 16 residues. Trimming left V 4 bases short and J 3 bases short, with 16 bases between. Germline V gene sequence: CDR1 MNHEY, CDR2 SVGAGI.

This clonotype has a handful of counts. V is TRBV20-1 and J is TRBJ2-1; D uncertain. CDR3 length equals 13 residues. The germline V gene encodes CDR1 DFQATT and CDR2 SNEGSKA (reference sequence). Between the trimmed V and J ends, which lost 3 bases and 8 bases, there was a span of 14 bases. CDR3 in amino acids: CSASWLEGDEQFF. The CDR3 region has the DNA TGCAGTGCTAGCTGGCTAGAAGGCGATGAGCAGTTCTTC.

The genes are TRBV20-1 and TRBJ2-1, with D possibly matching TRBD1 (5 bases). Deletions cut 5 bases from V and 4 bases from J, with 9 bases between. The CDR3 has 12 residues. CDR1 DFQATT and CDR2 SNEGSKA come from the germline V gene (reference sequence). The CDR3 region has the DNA TGCAGTGCTCATAGGGGTTACAATGAGCAGTTCTTC. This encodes CSAHRGYNEQFF.

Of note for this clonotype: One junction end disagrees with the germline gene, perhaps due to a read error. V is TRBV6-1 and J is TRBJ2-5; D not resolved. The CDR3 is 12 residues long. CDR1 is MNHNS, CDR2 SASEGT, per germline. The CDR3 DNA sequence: TGTGCCACATCCCTTTGGCAAGAGCCCCAGTACTTC. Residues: CATSLWQEPQYF.

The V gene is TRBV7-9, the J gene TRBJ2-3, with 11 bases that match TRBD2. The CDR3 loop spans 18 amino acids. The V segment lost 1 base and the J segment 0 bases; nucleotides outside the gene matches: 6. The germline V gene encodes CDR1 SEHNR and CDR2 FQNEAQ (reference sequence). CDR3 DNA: TGTGCCAGCAGCTTAGGTGGGACTAGCGGATCTAGCACAGATACGCAGTATTTT. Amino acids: CASSLGGTSGSSTDTQYF.